Each of the 13 T cell receptor beta chains below was sequenced from the same sample in a study of blood T cell repertoires in COVID-19. Method: immunoSEQ multiplex PCR; TCRdb's copy keeps in-frame clones and lacks some. The sample includes around 700,000 clones, over 80% of them seen just once. The sample comprised peripheral blood. All receptors come from a woman aged 18-30 years with acute or convalescent COVID-19.

The gene calls are TRBV7-9 and TRBJ1-2; D not certain. The germline V and J ends were trimmed by 1 base and 5 bases, with 14 bases remaining between them. CDR1 and CDR2 from the germline V gene are SEHNR and FQNEAQ (reference sequence). The CDR3 consists of 15 residues. Here the CDR3 reads CASSLEEQRRYGYTF. CDR3 nucleotide sequence: TGTGCCAGCAGCTTAGAGGAACAGAGGAGGTATGGCTACACCTTC.

The genes are TRBV7-9 and TRBJ2-7; 8 positions agree with TRBD2. The length of the CDR3 is 15 residues. The germline CDR1 and CDR2 sequences are SEHNR and FQNEAQ (reference sequence). The J segment lost 5 bases and the V segment lost 4 bases, leaving 10 bases of the junction unmatched. DNA for the CDR3: TGTGCCAGCAGCTCATCCGGGACTAGTGATAACGAGCAGTACTTC. It encodes CASSSSGTSDNEQYF.

J is TRBJ2-3 and V is TRBV9; 16 nucleotides align to TRBD2. V shed 2 bases, J shed 5 bases, and the junction held 2 bases outside the gene matches. This CDR3 has 16 residues. Germline V gene lookup returns CDR1 SGDLS and CDR2 YYNGEE. CDR3 DNA sequence: TGTGCCAGCAGCGTTGGGACTAGCGGGGGGGTAGATACGCAGTATTTT. Its translation is CASSVGTSGGVDTQYF.

This chain joins TRBV14 and TRBJ1-1; TRBD1 agrees at 7 bases. The CDR3 has 14 amino acids. Trimming removed 0 bases from V and 8 bases from J; junction bases left unmatched: 6. The germline V gene encodes CDR1 SGHDN and CDR2 FVKESK. The CDR3 nucleotides are TGTGCCAGCAGCCAAGAAGAGGAAGGGGGCGAAGCTTTCTTT. Its translation: CASSQEEEGGEAFF.

V is TRBV25-1 and J is TRBJ1-6; D uncertain. CDR1 MGHDK and CDR2 SYGVNS come from the germline V gene. The CDR3 extends over 15 amino acids. V shed 6 bases and J shed 0 bases, with 9 bases lying between them. The CDR3 DNA reads TGTGCCAGCAGCCCAATGAGCTCCTATAATTCACCCCTCCACTTT. Residues: CASSPMSSYNSPLHF.

The rearrangement uses TRBV18 and TRBJ2-1, with a weak D call TRBD1 (6 bases). Trimming removed 4 bases from V and 6 bases from J, with 13 bases in between. This CDR3 has 14 residues. From germline, CDR1 is KGHSH and CDR2 LQKENI. CDR3 sequence (DNA): TGTGCCAGCTCACTTAACAGGGATTTCAATGAGCAGTTCTTC. Protein: CASSLNRDFNEQFF.

The rearrangement joins TRBV21-1 to TRBJ2-6; the table's D call of TRBD1 was not tested on the DNA. TRBV21-1 is a pseudogene segment. The CDR3 has 18 amino acids. DNA of the CDR3: TGTGCCAGCAGCCCACAGTACCAAACCGGCTCTGGGGCCAACGTCCTGACTTTC. It codes for CASSPQYQTGSGANVLTF.

This clone was detected only a few times. The CDR3 coding sequence is TGCGCCAGCAGCTCACAGGGTGGAGCTGAAGCTTTCTTT. Its protein product is CASSSQGGAEAFF. The rearrangement joins TRBV5-1 to TRBJ1-1; TRBD1 is a possible D gene (6 bases). The CDR3 covers 13 residues. Germline CDR1 is SGHRS and CDR2 is YFSETQ. V shed 3 bases and J shed 6 bases, with 12 bases lying between them.

The chain couples TRBV18 to TRBJ1-1, with TRBD1 matching over 7 bases. V shed 3 bases and J 1 base; nucleotides not matched to a gene: 2. Germline assignment: CDR1 KGHSH and CDR2 LQKENI. The CDR3 runs to 14 residues. CDR3 sequence (DNA): TGTGCCAGCTCACCCACAGGGGCGAACACTGAAGCTTTCTTT. This gives the protein CASSPTGANTEAFF. Variable domain in full (rest from reference TRBV18 and TRBJ1-1): NAGVMQNPRHLVRRRGQEARLRCSPMKGHSHVYWYRQLPEEGLKFMVYLQKENIIDESGMPKERFSAEFPKEGPSILRIQQVVRGDSAAYFCASSPTGANTEAFFGQGTRLTVV.

V usage is TRBV19 and J usage is TRBJ2-1; 9 nucleotides agree with TRBD2. CDR1 is LNHDA, CDR2 SQIVND, per germline (reference sequence). The CDR3 spans 16 residues. Trimming cost V 2 bases and J 6 bases; bases outside gene matches: 8. CDR3 in amino acids: CASSIPTSGGFNEQFF. The CDR3, as DNA: TGTGCCAGTAGTATACCAACGAGCGGGGGGTTCAATGAGCAGTTCTTC.

The chain links TRBV2 to TRBJ1-1; the match to TRBD1 covers 9 bases. The V gene's germline CDR1 is SNHLY and CDR2 FYNNEI. CDR3 length: 17 amino acids. V shed 8 bases and J 3 bases; nucleotides not matched to a gene: 16. The CDR3: CASWDKGQGWEDTEAFF. CDR3 bases: TGTGCCAGCTGGGACAAGGGACAGGGTTGGGAGGACACTGAAGCTTTCTTT.

The gene calls are TRBV18 and TRBJ2-2, with D possibly matching TRBD1 (5 bases). CDR3 length equals 13 residues. In germline, CDR1 is KGHSH, CDR2 LQKENI. The ends were cut back, 3 bases at V and 7 bases at J, with 9 bases in the middle. CDR3 bases: TGTGCCAGCTCACCGGGGCGTAACGGGGAGCTGTTTTTT. Translated: CASSPGRNGELFF.

This chain uses TRBV10-3 with TRBJ1-1; D possibly corresponds to TRBD1 (6 bases). CDR1 and CDR2 (germline): ENHRY, SYGVKD. V was trimmed by 2 bases and J by 6 bases, leaving 22 bases between them. The CDR3 covers 17 residues. The CDR3 spells CAISEPRQEALGPEAFF. The CDR3 DNA follows: TGTGCCATCAGTGAGCCCAGACAGGAAGCTTTGGGCCCTGAAGCTTTCTTT.